This is a list of T cell receptor beta chains from one sample in a study of read filtering for tumor transcriptome and immune sequencing. TCRdb re-called the reads through MiXCR, storing one row per CDR3 protein. The data hold approximately 41,000 distinct CDR3 sequences, with 13% observed a single time. Sequenced: a population of CD138-negative cells sorted from bone marrow. These TCRs come from a donor over 35 with multiple myeloma. CDR3s include the opening cysteine and the closing phenylalanine or tryptophan. The D gene is left open where the match is weak. Some rows have no size entry. The others give once, few or many, or a class for an expanded clone.

D,V,J,length,size,DNA,CDR3
-,TRBV27,TRBJ2-1,16,many,TGTGCCAGCAGTTTATCCGGGGCTAGTTCCTACAATGAGCAGTTCTTC,CASSLSGASSYNEQFF
-,TRBV7-8,TRBJ2-2,16,-,TGTGCCAGCAGCTTTGTACCGGGACAAAGAACCGGGGAGCTGTTTTTT,CASSFVPGQRTGELFF
-,TRBV29-1,TRBJ1-3,17,many,TGCAGCGTTGAAGATCTAGGACGATCGAGCTCTGGAAACACCATATATTTT,CSVEDLGRSSSGNTIYF
TRBD2,TRBV20-1,TRBJ2-7,16,-,TGCGGTGCCCGGACTAGCGGGAAATGGGCCTCCTACGAGCAGTACTTC,CGARTSGKWASYEQYF
-,TRBV23-1,TRBJ1-5,15,many,TGCGCCAGCAGTCAATCACGTCGAAGCAATCAGCCCCAGCATTTT,CASSQSRRSNQPQHF
TRBD2,TRBV5-6,TRBJ2-1,16,many,TGTGCCAGCAGCCCTGGGACTAGCGGGAGTTTAGGTGAGCAGTTCTTC,CASSPGTSGSLGEQFF
-,TRBV7-8,TRBJ1-5,20,few,TGCGCCAGCAGCTTAGTAACACCAGGGCAGGGTGGGATAAGCAATCAGTCCCAGCATTTT,CASSLVTPGQGGISNQSQHF
TRBD2,TRBV20-1,TRBJ2-1,14,-,TGCAGTGCTAGGGTAGCGGGAGGGTATGGTGAGCGGTTCTTC,CSARVAGGYGERFF
-,TRBV5-1,TRBJ1-3,14,many,TGCGCCAGCAGCCCCGACCGAGGCGGAAACACCATATATTTT,CASSPDRGGNTIYF
-,TRBV28,TRBJ1-5,14,-,TGTGCCAGCAGTTTGGGGGTTGGGGTTCAGCCCCAGCATTTT,CASSLGVGVQPQHF
TRBD1,TRBV20-1,TRBJ2-7,13,-,TGCAGTGCCCTAGGACAGGGGGCTATAGAGCAGTACTTC,CSALGQGAIEQYF
-,TRBV20-1,TRBJ2-5,15,many,TGCAGTGCTAGAGAGGCTGGAGCGGTTCAAGAGACCCAGTACTTC,CSAREAGAVQETQYF
TRBD2,TRBV29-1,TRBJ2-5,13,many,TGCAGCGTTGAAGGCGGGGGTAAAGAGACCCAGTACTTC,CSVEGGGKETQYF
TRBD2,TRBV11-2,TRBJ2-7,16,many,TGTGCCAGCAGCCCTCTAGGACTAGCGGGAGGGTACGAGCAGTACTTC,CASSPLGLAGGYEQYF
TRBD1,TRBV30,TRBJ2-7,14,many,TGTGCCTGGAGTTGGAAGGGACAGACCTACGAGCAGTACTTC,CAWSWKGQTYEQYF
TRBD1,TRBV28,TRBJ2-1,18,many,TGTGCCAGCAGTGCCCGGACAGGGAAGCGGAAGAGAGACAATGAGCAGTTCTTC,CASSARTGKRKRDNEQFF
TRBD2,TRBV20-1,TRBJ2-7,14,once,TGCAGCCTAGGGACTAGCGGGATCCCCTACGAGCAGTACTTC,CSLGTSGIPYEQYF
-,TRBV4-3,TRBJ2-2,15,many,TGCGCCAGCAGCCAAGAGATCAGGATCACCGGGGAGCTGTTTTTT,CASSQEIRITGELFF
TRBD2,TRBV28,TRBJ2-7,14,-,TGTGCCAGCAGACTAGCGGGAGTACGGGGCGAGCAGTACTTC,CASRLAGVRGEQYF
-,TRBV3-1,TRBJ2-3,17,many,TGTGCCAGCAGCCAAGACTGGCGGGGGCTAAGCACAGATACGCAGTATTTT,CASSQDWRGLSTDTQYF
-,TRBV11-2,TRBJ2-2,14,few,TGTGCCAGCAGCTTGGGATCCGGTACCGGGGAGCTGTTTTTT,CASSLGSGTGELFF
TRBD1,TRBV19,TRBJ2-2,14,many,TGTGCCAGTAAGGGACAGGGGAACACCGGGGAGCTGTTTTTT,CASKGQGNTGELFF
-,TRBV20-1,TRBJ2-3,14,many,TGCAGTGCTGTGAACAGGGCAAGCACAGATACGCAGTATTTT,CSAVNRASTDTQYF
-,TRBV3-1,TRBJ1-2,18,-,TGTGCCAGCAGCCAAGAGAGATGGGGAATTGAGTCCGAAAATGGCTACACCTTC,CASSQERWGIESENGYTF
TRBD1,TRBV20-1,TRBJ2-2,16,many,TGCAGTGCTAGAGATCTGGACAGGAGGAACACCGGGGAGCTGTTTTTT,CSARDLDRRNTGELFF
-,TRBV11-1,TRBJ1-2,12,many,TGTGCCAGCAGCTTAGGCGGCTATGGCTACACCTTC,CASSLGGYGYTF
TRBD2,TRBV5-1,TRBJ2-2,16,many,TGCGCCAGCAGCCTTCGGACTAGCGGGAAGTTCGGGGAGCTGTTTTTT,CASSLRTSGKFGELFF
TRBD1,TRBV20-1,TRBJ2-7,16,many,TGCAGTGCTAGAGATCTCCGGGACAGGGGGCGGTACGAGCAGTACTTC,CSARDLRDRGRYEQYF
TRBD2,TRBV9,TRBJ2-2,18,many,TGTGCCAGCAGCGTAGCTGAGGTAGCGGGAGGTCTCACCGGGGAGCTGTTTTTT,CASSVAEVAGGLTGELFF
TRBD1,TRBV27,TRBJ2-7,14,many,TGTGCCAGCAGCGCCGGGACAGGCCTCTACGAGCAGTACTTC,CASSAGTGLYEQYF
TRBD1,TRBV7-2,TRBJ1-5,13,many,TGTGCCAGCAGGGGACAGGTCAATCAGCCCCAGCATTTT,CASRGQVNQPQHF
TRBD1,TRBV14,TRBJ2-7,16,-,TGTGCCAGCAGCGGGGACAGGGGGAGCGTCCCCTACGAGCAGTACTTC,CASSGDRGSVPYEQYF
TRBD2,TRBV5-1,TRBJ2-7,16,many,TGCGCCAGCAGCTTTACCGGGACTAGCGTTTCCTACGAGCAGTACTTC,CASSFTGTSVSYEQYF
-,TRBV16,TRBJ2-7,14,many,TGTGCCAGCAGCCAGAGTCAGCTCTCCTACGAGCAGTACTTC,CASSQSQLSYEQYF
-,TRBV21-1,TRBJ2-5,14,few,TGTGCCAGCAGCAAGATAGCATGGCAAGAGACCCAGTACTTC,CASSKIAWQETQYF
TRBD2,TRBV6-5,TRBJ2-7,21,many,TGTGCCAGCAGTCCCCGAATTCGACTAGCGGGGGCCGGTGGGGTAGCGTACGAGCAGTACTTC,CASSPRIRLAGAGGVAYEQYF
TRBD1,TRBV28,TRBJ2-7,15,many,TGTGCCAGCAGCCCCCGGGACAGGGGGGCCTACGAGCAGTACTTC,CASSPRDRGAYEQYF